This T cell receptor (beta chain) derives from a study of T cells in Graves' hyperthyroidism and ophthalmopathy. Overall study context: It was at initial diagnosis, before any treatment, that peripheral blood was collected.

This clonotype was found many times. Recently diagnosed hyperthyroidism of less than 2 months' duration affected patients aged 18 to 65. Authors of the study amplified TCR beta CDR3 regions from RNA transcripts. The HTBI set primed first-round TCR CDR3 RT-PCR. TCRdb used MiXCR to reprocess the multiplex PCR reads, holding one entry per CDR3 protein. This sample has roughly 710,000 distinct CDR3 sequences, with roughly 32% found just once. The material sequenced was blood. This clonotype was sampled from a woman aged 40 to 50 with Graves' hyperthyroidism.

CDR3 in DNA: TGCAGTGCTAGAGATGTAAGACGGACCGACTACGAGCAGTACTTC. Translating gives CSARDVRRTDYEQYF. J is TRBJ2-7 and V is TRBV20-1; D unresolved. The CDR3 is 15 residues long. Germline V gives CDR1 DFQATT, CDR2 SNEGSKA (reference sequence). Trimming left V 0 bases short and J 3 bases short, with 15 bases between.